Presented here are 11 T cell receptor beta chains from one specimen sequenced in a study of human T cells and chemical hapten exposure (dated by TCRdb to about 2021). The intended sense of this specimen's time point label: healthy volunteer bleed at 6 weeks. Total RNA was extracted from unfractionated whole blood collected in Tempus Blood RNA tubes. The library was obtained by RACE. TCRdb shows the sequencer as NextSeq 500. Using fastp trimming at Q25 and MiXCR clonotype assembly, TCRdb reanalyzed the public sequencing data and kept in-frame beta chains. Each record represents a unique CDR3 protein, reported with the most common genes and DNA among its rows. In all, the sample holds 55,000 to 75,000 distinct CDR3 sequences, and about 5.7% of those were seen once. The ten largest account for 3% to 3.5% of the sample. The specimen sequenced was whole blood. The origin of the receptors is a female donor in good health. Some clones in this sample may be carry-over from other donors' samples.

This chain joins TRBV6-2 or TRBV6-3 and TRBJ2-7; TRBD1 aligns across 10 bases. The CDR3 length is 14 residues. The V gene end was trimmed by 6 bases and the J gene end by 3 bases; junction bases not matched to a gene: 5. Germline V gives CDR1 MNHEY, CDR2 SVGEGT. DNA for the CDR3: TGTGCCAGCAGAACGGGACAGGGGATCTACGAGCAGTACTTC. It translates to CASRTGQGIYEQYF.

The chain carries TRBV13 and TRBJ1-1, with D perhaps matching TRBD1 (5 bases). The CDR3 sequence is 21 residues long. Trimming stripped 0 bases from V and 4 bases from J, with 30 bases between. Germline CDR1 reads PRHDT; CDR2 reads FYEKMQ (reference sequence). The CDR3 DNA reads as TGTGCCAGCAGCTTAGGATTTATTCATTGGAGGGGCTCGCTGGTTAGCACTGAAGCTTTCTTT. Protein product: CASSLGFIHWRGSLVSTEAFF.

This clonotype was seen ten or more times. The chain employs TRBV4-2 and TRBJ1-1; the match to TRBD1 covers 7 bases. Germline-derived CDR1 and CDR2 are LGHNA and YNFKEQ. The CDR3 runs 15 residues. With 2 bases clipped from V and 3 bases from J, the junction kept 6 bases outside the gene matches. The CDR3 reads CASSQPDRADTEAFF. The CDR3 DNA follows: TGTGCCAGCAGCCAACCCGACAGGGCGGACACTGAAGCTTTCTTT.

This clonotype was found a few times. V and J are TRBV20-1 and TRBJ2-7; 8 bases fit TRBD2. Germline CDR1 is DFQATT and CDR2 is SNEGSKA (reference sequence). The CDR3 sequence is 15 residues long. Trimming at V came to 5 bases and at J to 4 bases, leaving 13 bases not matched to a gene. The DNA of the CDR3 is TGCAGTGCTCTCAACCCGAGCGGGAGTTTTTACGAGCAGTACTTC. Encoded protein: CSALNPSGSFYEQYF.

This clonotype was recorded many times. The genes are TRBV7-2 and TRBJ2-3; 7 bases match TRBD2. The germline gives CDR1 SGHTA, CDR2 FQGNSA. This CDR3 has 17 residues. V gave up 1 base and J gave up 2 bases; unmatched junction bases: 9. The CDR3, as DNA: TGTGCCAGCAGCTTAGTAGGCGGGAGTGGTCCCACAGATACGCAGTATTTT. It encodes CASSLVGGSGPTDTQYF. Using reference TRBV7-2 and TRBJ2-3 for the parts outside the CDR3, the full variable domain is GAGVSQSPSNKVTEKGKDVELRCDPISGHTALYWYRQSLGQGLEFLIYFQGNSAPDKSGLPSDRFSAERTGGSVSTLTIQRTQQEDSAVYLCASSLVGGSGPTDTQYFGPGTRLTVL.

This chain links TRBV12-3 or TRBV12-4 with TRBJ2-3; D gene ambiguous. CDR3 length: 12 amino acids. V gave up 6 bases and J gave up 3 bases, with 7 bases separating them. CDR3 bases: TGTGCCAGCAGGATCCATACAGATACGCAGTATTTT. This gives the protein CASRIHTDTQYF.

This clonotype was recorded many times. V is TRBV6-6 and J is TRBJ2-7, with 14 bases matching TRBD2. The germline CDR1 and CDR2 sequences are MNHNY and SVGAGI (reference sequence). The CDR3 is 14 residues long. V lost 5 bases and J lost 4; bases outside the gene matches: 1. The CDR3 bases are TGTGCCAGCAGTCGACTAGCGGGAGGGTACGAGCAGTACTTC. Amino acids: CASSRLAGGYEQYF.

This clonotype was observed a few times. The rearrangement joins TRBV6-6 to TRBJ2-6; no definite D call. The CDR3 is 13 amino acids. Germline loops: CDR1 MNHNY, CDR2 SVGAGI (reference sequence). Trimming took 2 bases from V and 2 from J, leaving 1 base between them. CDR3 sequence (DNA): TGTGCCAGCAGTTACACTGGGGCCAACGTCCTGACTTTC. Translated: CASSYTGANVLTF.

At least ten counts were recorded for this clonotype. The gene calls are TRBV12-3 or TRBV12-4 and TRBJ1-4; TRBD1 matches 8 bases. Losses at the gene ends were 2 bases for V and 11 bases for J; bases not matched to a gene: 7. CDR3 length: 14 residues. The CDR3, as DNA: TGTGCCAGCAGTTTAAGACAGGGGCGTGGGAAACTGTTTTTT. This codes for CASSLRQGRGKLFF.

This clonotype was counted a few times. The J gene is TRBJ2-7, the V gene TRBV12-3 or TRBV12-4; the D is unclear. V was shortened by 3 bases and J by 6 bases, with 12 bases between the two germline ends. The CDR3 totals 13 residues. In nucleotides, the CDR3 is TGTGCCAGCAGTTTCATTAGCTCGGCCGAGCAGTACTTC. As protein: CASSFISSAEQYF.

This clonotype was observed many times. This chain links TRBV7-3 with TRBJ2-1; D uncertain. The germline gives CDR1 SGHTA, CDR2 FQGTGA. The CDR3 is made up of 15 amino acids. The germline V and J ends were trimmed by 0 bases and 5 bases, with 11 bases remaining between them. Written as DNA, the CDR3 is TGTGCCAGCAGCTTAACGGGGAACAGCCACAATGAGCAGTTCTTC. It encodes CASSLTGNSHNEQFF. Looking up the rest from reference TRBV7-3 and TRBJ2-1 gives the full variable domain: GAGVSQTPSNKVTEKGKYVELRCDPISGHTALYWYRQSLGQGPEFLIYFQGTGAADDSGLPNDRFFAVRPEGSVSTLKIQRTERGDSAVYLCASSLTGNSHNEQFFGPGTRLTVL.